The 12 T cell receptor beta chains given below trace back to one sample, sequenced in a study of cytomegalovirus exposure and HLA in healthy donors. PCR involved 60 Vbeta and 13 Jbeta primers. Data came from immunoSEQ multiplex PCR; TCRdb stores just in-frame clones and leaves some out. In the table there are roughly 110,000 clones, approximately 60% of which are singletons. The material sequenced was PBMCs. The receptors originated from a woman in her thirties in good health and CMV-seronegative.

This chain connects TRBV5-6 to TRBJ2-2; the D gene is possibly TRBD1 (6 bases). Trimming removed 0 bases at V and 7 bases at J, with 10 bases between. Germline-derived CDR1 and CDR2 are SGHDT and YYEEEE. The CDR3 runs 14 residues. As DNA, the CDR3 is TGTGCCAGCAGCTTGGGGGGGCTTGTCGGGGAGCTGTTTTTT. It specifies CASSLGGLVGELFF. The whole variable domain, remainder taken from reference TRBV5-6 and TRBJ2-2, is DAGVTQSPTHLIKTRGQQVTLRCSPKSGHDTVSWYQQALGQGPQFIFQYYEEEERQRGNFPDRFSGHQFPNYSSELNVNALLLGDSALYLCASSLGGLVGELFFGEGSRLTVL.

In this sample, this clone turned up a few times. The V gene is TRBV7-3, the J gene TRBJ2-1, with a tentative D call TRBD1 (5 bases). The CDR3 covers 14 residues. V was shortened by 4 bases and J by 1 base, with 8 bases between the two germline ends. Germline CDR1 is SGHTA and CDR2 is FQGTGA. CDR3 bases: TGTGCCAGCAGCTCTGCAGGGTCCTACAATGAGCAGTTCTTC. Amino acids: CASSSAGSYNEQFF.

The genes are TRBV11-2 and TRBJ2-7, with 11 bases matching TRBD2. Germline trimming cut 5 bases from V and 6 bases from J; bases unmatched to any gene: 12. The germline V gene has CDR1 SGHAT and CDR2 FQNNGV. The CDR3 loop spans 16 amino acids. The CDR3 region has the DNA TGTGCCAGCAGCCCCATAGCGGGAGGGTCGTCGGGCGAGCAGTACTTC. Encoded protein: CASSPIAGGSSGEQYF.

This sequence joins TRBV29-1 and TRBJ2-3; D perhaps matches TRBD2 (6 bases). CDR3 length: 14 amino acids. V lost 4 bases and J 2 bases, leaving 13 bases between the germline ends. Germline CDR1 and CDR2: SQVTM and ANQGSEA. CDR3 sequence: CSVAPRGSTDTQYF. The CDR3 DNA reads as TGCAGCGTTGCCCCCCGGGGGTCCACAGATACGCAGTATTTT.

The chain links TRBV7-2 to TRBJ2-7; D is perhaps TRBD2 (5 bases). The V end was cut by 2 bases, the J end by 1 base, with 9 bases between. CDR3 size: 14 residues. Germline CDR1 is SGHTA and CDR2 is FQGNSA. In DNA, the CDR3 is TGTGCCAGCAGCTTATACGGGGAATCCTACGAGCAGTACTTC. It translates to CASSLYGESYEQYF.

The chain joins TRBV2 to TRBJ2-1; the match to TRBD2 covers 10 bases. The CDR3 extends over 16 amino acids. Germline-derived CDR1 and CDR2 are SNHLY and FYNNEI. V was clipped by 5 bases and J by 0 bases; unmatched bases: 4. The CDR3 loop is CASSRPSGSSYNEQFF. The DNA of the CDR3 is TGTGCCAGCAGTCGCCCTAGCGGGAGCTCCTACAATGAGCAGTTCTTC.

This clone has only a few counts. The rearrangement joins TRBV27 to TRBJ1-5, with D unresolved. CDR1 is MNHEY and CDR2 is SMNVEV in the germline V gene (reference sequence). Between the trimmed V and J ends, which lost 6 bases and 7 bases, there was a span of 16 bases. There are 14 residues in the CDR3. The CDR3 is CASSSMGGRQPQHF. The DNA for the CDR3 is TGTGCCAGCAGCTCAATGGGCGGGAGGCAGCCCCAGCATTTT.

This clone was found a few times. The chain is built from TRBV6-4 and TRBJ2-7; a possible D gene is TRBD2 (5 bases). CDR1 is MRHNA and CDR2 is SNTAGT in the germline V gene. V dropped 6 bases and J dropped 3 bases, with 12 bases sitting between them. CDR3 length: 13 amino acids. CDR3 in DNA: TGTGCCAGCAGCCAGGAGGTAGGCTACGAGCAGTACTTC. Protein: CASSQEVGYEQYF.

CDR3 sequence reads: CASSRDRPYTGELFF. In DNA, the CDR3 is TGTGCCAGTAGTCGGGACAGGCCATACACCGGGGAGCTGTTTTTT. The chain has TRBV19 and TRBJ2-2; 8 bases line up with TRBD1. The length of the CDR3 is 15 residues. V dropped 5 bases and J dropped 3; count of bases not matched to a gene: 5. Germline lookup yields CDR1 LNHDA and CDR2 SQIVND (reference sequence).

The chain combines TRBV30 with TRBJ1-4; TRBD1 might be the D (5 bases). This CDR3 has 13 residues. V shed 1 base and J shed 2 bases, with 5 bases lying between them. The germline V gene has CDR1 GTSNPN and CDR2 SVGIG (reference sequence). CDR3 in DNA: TGTGCCTGGAGTGAGGGGACTAATGAAAAACTGTTTTTT. Translation: CAWSEGTNEKLFF.

The chain has TRBV25-1 and TRBJ1-4, with 11 bases that match TRBD1. Germline values: CDR1 MGHDK, CDR2 SYGVNS. The V and J ends lost 3 bases and 6 bases, in that order; junction bases with no gene match: 6. CDR3 length: 16 amino acids. CDR3 sequence: CASSDLGTGGDEKLFF. The DNA for the CDR3 is TGTGCCAGCAGTGATTTAGGGACAGGGGGTGATGAAAAACTGTTTTTT.

This clone was observed a few times. The CDR3 DNA sequence: TGCAGCACCCAAGGACTAGACTCCTACAATGAGCAGTTCTTC. Translated: CSTQGLDSYNEQFF. This sequence joins TRBV29-1 and TRBJ2-1; 7 bases fit TRBD2. The V gene's germline CDR1 is SQVTM and CDR2 ANQGSEA. The length of the CDR3 is 14 residues. V lost 8 bases, J lost 0 bases, and 7 bases stayed unmatched.